This T cell receptor beta chain comes out of a study of Graves' ophthalmopathy and Graves' hyperthyroidism listed by TCRdb under 2018. Study-level background: Peripheral blood was collected at initial diagnosis, before any treatment. For training and testing, the 100 or so patients in the discovery cohort were randomly divided in a 7:3 ratio. To explore V-J signatures that distinguish ophthalmopathy from hyperthyroidism, a discovery set of more than 90 patients was enrolled, made up of 40 to 45 with ophthalmopathy and 57 with stable hyperthyroidism. In several hyperthyroidism patients, the T-cell repertoires found in thyroid tissue were compared with those found in blood. In total, approximately 130 blood samples were TCR-sequenced: approximately 42 ophthalmopathy, some 80 hyperthyroidism and approximately 17 hyperthyroidism-to-ophthalmopathy patients. The independent validation cohort included about 20 hyperthyroidism patients plus 17 patients who later progressed from hyperthyroidism to ophthalmopathy. The study used signatures of the TCR beta repertoire to tell Graves' ophthalmopathy apart from Graves' hyperthyroidism and to predict which patients would progress to ophthalmopathy. Following sample collection, hyperthyroidism patients were given methimazole at a starting dose of 30 mg daily, and ophthalmopathy patients were given high-dose intravenous methylprednisolone. On the study overall, not on this receptor specifically: In validation, the model predicted ophthalmopathy progression with more than 70% sensitivity and approximately 72% specificity; more than ten predicted patients were CT-confirmed with GO in a median of roughly 6.8 months. Sample size was not statistically predetermined, and group allocation was not concealed from the investigators. Among expanded thyroid clonotypes with frequency above 0.001, most also showed up in blood, which suggests that blood repertoires may reflect the thyroid immune response. In cross-validation, the 13-signature model distinguished ophthalmopathy from stable hyperthyroidism with approximately 88% sensitivity and approximately 81% specificity, and in the test set the corresponding values were about 80% and 75%.

Ophthalmopathy patients were characterized by moderately to severely active disease, a Clinical Activity Score of at least 3, a NOSPECS grade of at least 4, and a disease duration under 3 months. Patients with other autoimmune diseases, uncontrolled infections, pregnancy or lactation were excluded from the study. Diagnosis relied on clinical symptoms, serum thyroxine, TRAb, thyroid ultrasound and orbital computed tomography. Ficoll-Paque density gradient centrifugation was used to isolate PBMCs from approximately 10 ml of fresh peripheral blood. Total RNA was extracted with Trizol reagent and quality-checked on an Agilent 2100 Bioanalyzer. After removal of 6 bases from V and 1 base from J, the junction retains 2 bases not matched to a gene. Spanning cysteine to phenylalanine, the CDR3 consists of 13 amino acids. The DNA shown is the 39-base CDR3, in frame from base 1. CDR1 and CDR2, per the germline V gene, are WSHSY and SAAADI.

This clonotype was seen ten or more times. Its antigen is still unknown. Within one base of it there is no much larger clone, and no base qualities were kept. TCR beta CDR3 regions were amplified from RNA transcripts for repertoire sequencing. The first round was an RT-PCR using HTBI primers with the Qiagen OneStep RT-PCR kit, and this first round was followed by a second-round multiplex PCR, then size selection and purification. The libraries underwent paired-end sequencing with 100 bp reads on an Illumina HiSeq2000. In the original analysis: SOAPnuke was used to process the reads, throwing out any read that had adapters, had uncalled bases, had a mean Phred below 15, or lacked an exact constant-primer or identifier match. COPE v1.2.5 was used to merge high-quality paired reads. Each unique nucleotide sequence was defined as a clonotype, and clonotypes were aligned to IMGT TRB V, D and J references with MiTCR v1.1. The analysis was limited to V-J combinations with a frequency above 0.0001, which together covered roughly 99% of the repertoires. A TCR clonal expansion and chaos score per V-J combination was defined as the ratio of F50 clonal expansion to chaos observed in the TCRdist matrix. Welch's t-statistics and random forest were used to reduce the features to about a dozen V-J combinations, which were then used as input to a naive Bayes classifier. The Morisita-Horn index was used to measure how similar the thyroid and blood repertoires were. TCRdb reanalyzed the raw reads on its own, using fastp at Q25 for trimming and MiXCR for clone calling, and kept in-frame beta chains. Each entry is one CDR3 protein sequence, shown with its most common DNA and genes. The V and J calls follow TCRdb's processing rather than the paper's. The sample yields 150,000 to 200,000 distinct CDR3 sequences; 30% to 45% were counted once. The top ten hold approximately 5.5% of the sample.

This receptor was identified in a woman aged 40 to 50 with Graves' ophthalmopathy. Donor details come from another sample of the same person, matched by shared clones. The sequenced sample was peripheral blood. Rearrangement joined TRBV10-2 to TRBJ1-1; TRBD1 lines up with 7 middle nucleotides. The nucleotide sequence reads as follows: TGCGCCAGCAGACACAGGGGGAACACTGAAGCTTTCTTT. It translates to CASRHRGNTEAFF.